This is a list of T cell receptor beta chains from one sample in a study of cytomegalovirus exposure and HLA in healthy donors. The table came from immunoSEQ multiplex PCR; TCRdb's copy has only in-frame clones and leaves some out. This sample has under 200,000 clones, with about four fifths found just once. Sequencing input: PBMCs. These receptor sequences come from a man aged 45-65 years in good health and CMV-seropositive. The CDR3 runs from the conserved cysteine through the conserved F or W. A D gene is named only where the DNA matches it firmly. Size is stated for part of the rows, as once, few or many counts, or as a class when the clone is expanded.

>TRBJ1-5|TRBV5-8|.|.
TGTGCCAGCAGCCGACGAAGAAGGCAGGACAATCAGCCCCAGCATTTT
CASSRRRRQDNQPQHF
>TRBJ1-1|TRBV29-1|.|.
TGCAGCGTTGATCCCGGGGTTGGGAACACTGAAGCTTTCTTT
CSVDPGVGNTEAFF
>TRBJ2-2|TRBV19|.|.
TGTGCCAGTAGTATAGTAGACAGGGCGGGGACCGGGGAGCTGTTTTTT
CASSIVDRAGTGELFF
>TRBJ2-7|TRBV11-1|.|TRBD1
TGTGCCAGCAGCTTAACACGGGGACAGGGGAACGAGCAGTACTTC
CASSLTRGQGNEQYF
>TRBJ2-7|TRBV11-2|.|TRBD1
TGTGCCAGCAGCCCCCCCGGGACAGGGGTGGGCGAGCAGTACTTC
CASSPPGTGVGEQYF
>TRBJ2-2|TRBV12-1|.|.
TGTGCCAGCAGCCGACGGGACACCGGGGAGCTGTTTTTT
CASSRRDTGELFF
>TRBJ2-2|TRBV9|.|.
TGTGCCAGCAGCGTAGTTGAGGGCACCGGGGAGCTGTTTTTT
CASSVVEGTGELFF
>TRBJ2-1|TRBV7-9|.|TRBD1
TGTGCCAGCAGTTGGGGGGGGACAGGGGAAGTCGATGAGCAGTTCTTC
CASSWGGTGEVDEQFF
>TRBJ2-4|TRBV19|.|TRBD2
TGTGCCAGTAGTATAATGACTAGCGGGGGCCTAGCCAAAAACATTCAGTACTTC
CASSIMTSGGLAKNIQYF
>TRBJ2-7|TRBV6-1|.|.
TGTGCCAGCAGCACAGGGTACGAGCAGTACTTC
CASSTGYEQYF
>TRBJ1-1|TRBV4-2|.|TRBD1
TGTGCCAGCAGCCGAGACAGGGCGAACACTGAAGCTTTCTTT
CASSRDRANTEAFF
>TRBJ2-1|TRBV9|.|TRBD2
TGTGCCAGCAGCGGACGCAGGACTAGCGGGAGTTATGAGCAGTTCTTC
CASSGRRTSGSYEQFF
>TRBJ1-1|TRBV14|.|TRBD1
TGTGCCAGCAGCCATCGTGACGGACAGGGGGACACTGAAGCTTTCTTT
CASSHRDGQGDTEAFF
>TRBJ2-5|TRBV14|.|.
TGTGCCAGCAGCCAAGATCGCGGCCAAGAGACCCAGTACTTC
CASSQDRGQETQYF
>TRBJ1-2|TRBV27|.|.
TGTGCCAGCAGTTTGTATGGACACCAAAACTATGGCTACACCTTC
CASSLYGHQNYGYTF
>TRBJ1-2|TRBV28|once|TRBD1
TGTGCCAGCAGACAACCAACGGGACAGGCCGAAGGTAACTATGGCTACACCTTC
CASRQPTGQAEGNYGYTF